Described below is a single T cell receptor beta chain sequence and its context. Antigen specificity is unknown. The data are from a study of cytomegalovirus exposure and HLA in healthy donors. The study's findings and limits: The productive fraction for most TCR beta V segments was about 87% or about 30% in an earlier analysis. Presence/absence analyses took donor sequencing depth as roughly uniform. Researchers reported that a few CMV-associated chains were confirmed in vitro as CMV antigen-specific. Accurate prediction of most subjects' HLA-A and HLA-B alleles from TCR beta sequences was reported.

PCR amplification relied on 60 Vbeta primers (plus 13 Jbeta primers). Produced via immunoSEQ multiplex PCR; TCRdb's table is partial and in-frame only. The sample has about 130,000 clones; roughly four fifths are singletons. This CDR3 region has 15 residues. CDR1 is MDHEN and CDR2 is SYDVKM in the germline V gene. V was cut by 5 bases and J by 6 bases, with 17 bases left in between. Sequenced: PBMCs. The rearrangement joins TRBV28 to TRBJ1-5, with D perhaps matching TRBD1 (5 bases). The origin of this receptor is a woman between 45 and 60 years old in good health and CMV-seronegative. The CDR3 is CASSTDPGFGQPQHF. The CDR3 nucleotides are TGTGCCAGCAGTACCGATCCAGGGTTCGGTCAGCCCCAGCATTTT.